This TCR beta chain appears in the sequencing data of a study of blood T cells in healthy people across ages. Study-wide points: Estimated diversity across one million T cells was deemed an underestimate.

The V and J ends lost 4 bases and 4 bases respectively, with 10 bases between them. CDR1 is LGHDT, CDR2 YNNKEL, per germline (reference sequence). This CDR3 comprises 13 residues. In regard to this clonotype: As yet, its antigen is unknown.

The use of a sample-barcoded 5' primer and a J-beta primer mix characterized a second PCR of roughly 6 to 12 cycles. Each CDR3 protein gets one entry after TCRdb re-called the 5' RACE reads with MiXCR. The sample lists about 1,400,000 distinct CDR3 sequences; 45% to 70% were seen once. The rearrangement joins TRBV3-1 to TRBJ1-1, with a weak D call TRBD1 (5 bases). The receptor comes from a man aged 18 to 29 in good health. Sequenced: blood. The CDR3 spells CASSPRGGTEAFF. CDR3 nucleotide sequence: TGTGCCAGCAGCCCCCGGGGCGGCACTGAAGCTTTCTTT.